This entry features one T cell receptor (beta chain) sequence. These data are taken from a study of shared T cell receptors in the human thymus. Germline V CDR1 and CDR2: MNHEY, SMNVEV (reference sequence). The V end lost 0 bases, the J end lost 1 base, and 13 bases lay between the germline ends. The length of the CDR3 is 16 residues. The assay was immunoSEQ multiplex PCR, and TCRdb's table has in-frame clones only and misses some. In the table there are over 450,000 clones, roughly 74% of which are singletons. Separately, the same data were catalogued under a study of human thymus T cells. From that study: Donors were healthy Finnish infants having corrective surgery for congenital heart defects. The thymus was resected at corrective cardiac surgery. Thymic and blood repertoires appeared to carry a bias in their V and J gene usage. Reports from related research described highly overlapping thymic repertoires among unrelated individuals.

Sequencing input: thymocytes. The clonotype was recovered from a boy less than two years old with a congenital heart defect. The genes are TRBV27 and TRBJ2-7; possible D gene TRBD2, 5 bases. The CDR3: CASSLSGGRGSYEQYF. CDR3 DNA sequence: TGTGCCAGCAGTTTATCTGGAGGCCGGGGATCCTACGAGCAGTACTTC.